These T cell receptor beta chains were read from a single sample in a study of CD8+ T cells in alopecia areata. Using immunoSEQ multiplex PCR, the repertoire was profiled, and TCRdb retains in-frame clones only, with some absent. The sample carries more than 95,000 clones, around 50% recorded once. The sequencing sample was made of NKG2D-low CD8+ T cells sorted from blood. The origin of the receptors is a human donor with alopecia areata. Both conserved end residues are part of each CDR3. The D gene is left open where the match is weak. The size field is filled for only some rows; it gives once, few, many or a size class.

>TRBJ2-7|NA|TRBV2|TRBD2
TGTGCCAGCAGTGAAGCCGCTAGCGGGAGGGAGCAGTACTTC
CASSEAASGREQYF
>TRBJ2-2|many|TRBV10-3|NA
TGTGCCATCAGTCAACTACTTTCGCCCGGGGAGCTGTTTTTT
CAISQLLSPGELFF
>TRBJ2-7|NA|TRBV29-1|NA
TGCAGCGTCGAACCGACAGGATCGAGCTCCTACGAGCAGTACTTC
CSVEPTGSSSYEQYF
>TRBJ1-1|once|TRBV7-2|NA
TGTGCCAGCAGCTTACGCCCATTCACTGAAGCTTTCTTT
CASSLRPFTEAFF
>TRBJ2-5|few|TRBV29-1|TRBD1
TGCAGCGTTGAGGGGCAGGGGGCGGAGGAGACCCAGTACTTC
CSVEGQGAEETQYF
>TRBJ2-7|few|TRBV7-9|NA
TGTGCCAGCAGCCCCGTGGGGGCCTACGAGCAGTACTTC
CASSPVGAYEQYF
>TRBJ2-7|few|TRBV29-1|TRBD1
TGCAGCACCACAGGGGACGGCTACGAGCAGTACTTC
CSTTGDGYEQYF
>TRBJ2-2|NA|TRBV2|NA
TGTGCCCTGTTCGGCACCGGGGAGCTGTTTTTT
CALFGTGELFF
>TRBJ2-7|NA|TRBV2|NA
TGTGCCAGCAGTGGTCACGAGCAGTACTTC
CASSGHEQYF
>TRBJ1-2|NA|TRBV5-6|NA
TGTGCCAGCAGCTTCGGAGATGGCGGCTACACCTTC
CASSFGDGGYTF
>TRBJ2-1|NA|TRBV7-9|NA
TGTGCCAGCAGCTTCCCCGGGATCGGGGATGAGCAGTTCTTC
CASSFPGIGDEQFF
>TRBJ2-7|NA|TRBV13|NA
TGTGCCAGCAGCCAACCCCCAGTGGACGAGCAGTACTTC
CASSQPPVDEQYF
>TRBJ2-3|NA|TRBV6-6|NA
TGTGCCACCGTTTCCACAGATACGCAGTATTTT
CATVSTDTQYF
>TRBJ2-4|few|TRBV28|TRBD1
TGTGCCAGCAGTACTGACAGGGGATACATTCAGTACTTC
CASSTDRGYIQYF
>TRBJ2-7|few|TRBV6-6|TRBD1
TGTGCCAGCAGCCACGGGGACAGCACCTACGAGCAGTACTTC
CASSHGDSTYEQYF
>TRBJ1-1|NA|TRBV29-1|NA
TGCAGCGTGGTTACAGGGCCCGAAGCTTTCTTT
CSVVTGPEAFF
>TRBJ2-7|NA|TRBV29-1|TRBD1
TGCAGCGTTGTGGGACAGACCAACGAGCAGTACTTC
CSVVGQTNEQYF